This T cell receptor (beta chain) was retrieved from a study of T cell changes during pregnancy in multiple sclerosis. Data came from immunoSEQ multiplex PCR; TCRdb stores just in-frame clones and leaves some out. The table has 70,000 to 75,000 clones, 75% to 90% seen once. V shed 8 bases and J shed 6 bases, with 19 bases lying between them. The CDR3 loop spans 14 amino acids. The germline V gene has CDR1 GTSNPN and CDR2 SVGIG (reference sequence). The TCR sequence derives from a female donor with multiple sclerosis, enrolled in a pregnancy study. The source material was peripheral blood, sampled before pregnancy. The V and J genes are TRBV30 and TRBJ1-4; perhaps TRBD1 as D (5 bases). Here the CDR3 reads CAAHKGEADEKLFF. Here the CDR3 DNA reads TGTGCCGCCCATAAAGGGGAAGCAGATGAAAAACTGTTTTTT.